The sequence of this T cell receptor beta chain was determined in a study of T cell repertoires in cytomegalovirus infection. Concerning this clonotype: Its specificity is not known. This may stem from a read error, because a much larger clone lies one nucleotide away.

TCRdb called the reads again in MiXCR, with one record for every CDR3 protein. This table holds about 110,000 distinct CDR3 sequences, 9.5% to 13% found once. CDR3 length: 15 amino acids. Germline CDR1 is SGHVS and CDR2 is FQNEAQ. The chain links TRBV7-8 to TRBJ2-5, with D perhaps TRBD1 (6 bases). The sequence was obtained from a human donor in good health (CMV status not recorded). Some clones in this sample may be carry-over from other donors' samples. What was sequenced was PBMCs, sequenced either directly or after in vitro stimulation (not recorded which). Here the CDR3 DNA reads TGTGCCAACAGCTCGGGATTCAGGGGCCAAGAGACCCAGTACTTC. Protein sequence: CANSSGFRGQETQYF.